This TCR beta chain was found in a study of T-cell reconstitution after alpha-beta-depleted transplantation in children. V was pared by 1 base and J by 8 bases, with 16 bases between. Per the germline V gene, CDR1 is KGHSH and CDR2 is LQKENI. The CDR3 has 15 amino acids. Molecular barcoding with unique molecular identifiers was used for the TCRbeta library. Via MiXCR, TCRdb re-called the PCR reads, giving one row per CDR3 protein. Among a few hundred thousand distinct CDR3 sequences, around 15% were seen once, and the ten largest hold 25% to 30%. This clonotype was sampled from a boy under three years old who had a stem cell transplant for Wiskott-Aldrich syndrome, so the T cells may come from the graft donor. The rearrangement links TRBV18 to TRBJ2-3; D might be TRBD2 (6 bases). The specimen was PBMCs, mostly from graft donor cells, collected 360 days after TCRalphabeta/CD19-depleted stem cell transplant. As DNA, the CDR3 is TGTGCCAGCTCACCACTAGGAGGGGAAAGCGGTACGCAGTATTTT. It is translated as CASSPLGGESGTQYF. Full variable domain (remainder filled in from reference TRBV18 and TRBJ2-3): NAGVMQNPRHLVRRRGQEARLRCSPMKGHSHVYWYRQLPEEGLKFMVYLQKENIIDESGMPKERFSAEFPKEGPSILRIQQVVRGDSAAYFCASSPLGGESGTQYFGPGTRLTVL.